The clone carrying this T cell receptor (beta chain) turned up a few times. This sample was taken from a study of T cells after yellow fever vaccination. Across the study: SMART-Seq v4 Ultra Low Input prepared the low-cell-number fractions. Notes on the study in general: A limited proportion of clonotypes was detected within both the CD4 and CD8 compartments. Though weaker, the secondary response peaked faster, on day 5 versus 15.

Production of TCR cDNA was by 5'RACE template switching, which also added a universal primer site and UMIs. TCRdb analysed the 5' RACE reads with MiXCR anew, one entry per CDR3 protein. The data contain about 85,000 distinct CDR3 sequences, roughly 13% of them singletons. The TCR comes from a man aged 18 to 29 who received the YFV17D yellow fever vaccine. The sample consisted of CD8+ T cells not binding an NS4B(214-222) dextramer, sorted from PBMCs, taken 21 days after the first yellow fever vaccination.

The chain's CDR3 is CASSTGGTQPQHF. The CDR3 DNA reads TGTGCCAGCAGTACAGGGGGCACTCAGCCCCAGCATTTT. The rearrangement joins TRBV27 to TRBJ1-5; TRBD1 agrees at 9 bases. J was trimmed by 6 bases and V by 5 bases; bases with no gene match: 2. The CDR3 loop spans 13 amino acids. CDR1 MNHEY and CDR2 SMNVEV come from the germline V gene (reference sequence).